This TCR beta chain was found in a study of neurological immune-mediated disorders (dated by TCRdb to the late 2010s). A note on the overall study: Among the roughly 34 multiple sclerosis patients, relapsing-remitting MS was present in some 30 and secondary progressive MS was present in 3. The cohort comprised roughly 70 subjects: around 15 HAM/TSP patients, 34 multiple sclerosis patients and about 20 healthy controls. The study compared peripheral blood TCR-beta repertoires of HTLV-I-associated myelopathy (HAM/TSP) patients, multiple sclerosis patients and healthy controls using UMI-based sequencing. Alongside PBMC samples, the set of 106 TCR-beta libraries contained longitudinal samples, technical triplicates, and paired CD4+ and CD8+ T-cell subsets that had been sorted.

Trimming at the junction amounts to 5 bases on V and 4 bases on J, and the germline ends lie 17 bases apart. The germline V gene yields SGHNT for CDR1 and YENEEA for CDR2. The CDR3 has 15 amino acids, counting the end cysteine and phenylalanine. Left in the record is the CDR3 DNA by itself, 45 bases read in frame from the first base. The paper as a whole reports these results and caveats: TCR clonal expansion was greatest in HAM/TSP patients and smallest in MS patients, who ranked below even healthy controls. No identical CDR3 amino acid sequences were shared among expanded clones across subjects, suggesting private TCR-beta repertoires in all groups. No association of the MS cluster with clinical or MRI features was observed, and the need for larger cohorts was stated by the authors. Phylogenetic analysis grouped repertoires from 18 of 34 MS patients into a cluster of related CDR3 sequences, suggesting a possible repertoire-level signature.

cDNA was synthesized by template-switch 5'RACE using a primer carrying a 10-nucleotide random unique molecular identifier by which each TCR transcript was tagged. Every sequencing run yielded over 180 million TCR-beta sequences covering 15-18 subjects. Total RNA was extracted with the RNeasy kit. TCR-beta VDJ regions were amplified with primers for the TCR constant region and the 5'RACE anchor, using the KAPA Real-time Library Amplification kit. Sample indexes and Illumina adaptors were added in a first PCR, and a second PCR then increased library yield. After Ampure bead purification, the TCR product of roughly 650 bp was size-selected on a 2% E-gel SizeSelection system. Before pooling, library quality was assessed on a Bioanalyzer, concentration was determined with Qubit, and library quantification was performed with the Kapa Library Quantification kit. An Illumina HiSeq 2500 was used to sequence the libraries paired-end at 2 x 150 bp. To increase sequence diversity, about 25-31% phiX was spiked into each library pool. Concerning the study's data processing: Quality-filtered reads were processed with the UMI-based MiGEC pipeline, and over 80% of raw TCR sequences were removed by the MiGEC pipeline during error correction. IMGT germline references were used for alignment of VDJ genes, and clonotypes were defined by a unique CDR3 amino acid sequence together with V-J genes. VDJtools evaluated clonal expansion, Shannon diversity and CDR3 relatedness (CalcPairwiseDistances, ClusterSamples); CLCbio workbench built phylogenetic trees. Clones with at least 8 unique UMIs were defined as expanded, with this threshold being based on coefficient-of-variation modelling across technical triplicates. TCRdb reprocessed the public reads (quality trimming at Q25 with fastp, clone calling with MiXCR) and kept in-frame beta chains. Entries are consolidated by CDR3 protein sequence, retaining the most common genes and DNA. V and J calls and clone size were set by TCRdb, not the authors. The sample table holds roughly 20,000 distinct CDR3 sequences, of which 17% were seen once. The ten top clones hold approximately 7.9% of the sample.

As regards this clonotype: There is no known antigen for this receptor. No base qualities exist here, and no much larger clone lies one base off it.

For the sorted-subset TCR libraries, the starting material was fewer than 1.2 million sorted CD4+ or CD8+ T cells. Multiple sclerosis patients were enrolled in a US clinical protocol under which disease progression was evaluated by magnetic resonance imaging. Peripheral blood was subjected to Ficoll-Hypaque density gradient centrifugation to isolate PBMCs, which were then cryopreserved in liquid nitrogen. The study also sequenced paired sorted CD4+ and CD8+ subsets from healthy controls, HAM/TSP patients and MS patients. This clonotype originated in a woman between 18 and 29 years old with multiple sclerosis. Sample: CD8+ T cells from blood. The chain is assembled from TRBV11-3 and TRBJ1-1; TRBD1 could be the D gene, as 6 bases match. DNA sequence: TGTGCCAGCAGCGGAAGGGGGGCAGGGCCCACTGAAGCTTTCTTT. Translated, this gives CASSGRGAGPTEAFF.